This T cell receptor (beta chain) derives from a study of T cell responses to AZD1222 COVID-19 vaccine (dated by TCRdb to the early 2020s). Background on the whole study: AZD1222 recipients whose second dose came at about 4 weeks and those whose second dose came at about 12 weeks were combined into one group, since spike-specific TCR depth and breadth did not differ between the two schedules. TCR sequencing covered 233 trial participants: 200 to 220 given two doses of AZD1222 and approximately 26 given two doses of MenACWY control vaccine. Enrollment into the trials was organized by age into subgroups of 18-55, 56-69 and 70-plus years, and those subgroups contained 148, 28 and 57 TCR-sequenced participants, respectively. Summary of the overall study and its limitations: No day 14 peak-response samples were available, so repertoires were characterized only after the peak T cell response. The whole spike protein was spanned by vaccine-associated CD4 TCRs, and dominant responses were seen in regions 160-218 and 743-854. Reportedly, almost half of the unique spike-specific TCRs recognized epitopes lying outside the regions that are mutated in the B.1.351 and B.1.1.7 variants. In the small 56-69-year group, the increase in depth fell short of significance, most likely because of low power. Participants were mostly white British and included more females than males, and it was suggested by the authors that clonal diversity may have been underestimated. Conclusions about previously exposed vaccinees were limited because only six AZD1222 recipients were SARS-CoV-2 seropositive at baseline. After two AZD1222 doses, spike-specific TCR breadth and depth were significantly higher than at day 0 and than in MenACWY recipients.

In the paper's terms, the time point label means: baseline before first vaccination. Samples from vaccinated people were obtained from the UK trials COV001 and COV002, which included a single-blind randomized controlled phase 2/3 trial of AZD1222 (ChAdOx1 nCoV-19) in healthy adults. For TCRbeta chain sequencing, PBMC samples were collected from trial participants at day 0 and at day 28 after the second dose. The CDR3 regions of human TCRbeta chains were analyzed by immunosequencing. In the paper's pipeline: Repertoire TCRs were checked for matches against a reference library of SARS-CoV-2-specific TCRs that had been generated using the MIRA antigen-specificity platform. Breadth was defined as the fraction of unique TCRs that were SARS-CoV-2-associated. Depth was defined as the fraction of total T cells that were SARS-CoV-2-associated. Using the MIRA data, each spike-specific TCR was assigned both to the spike region to which the TCR was reactive and to a CD4 or CD8 class. Log10-transformed breadth and depth values were compared by one-way ANOVA with Sidak's multiple comparisons tests. TCRdb limited this immuneACCESS table to in-frame rearrangements with V and J called. A share of clones is missing; checked studies link under half to unresolved V genes, and the rest is unexplained. V and J calls and clone size are those listed in that table; D and trimming were worked out from the DNA. The table for this sample lists some 130,000 clones; approximately 90% of them were counted only once. Clones ranked in the top ten supply around 2.7% of the sample.

The CDR3 covers 14 residues, taking in both the cysteine and the phenylalanine. The only DNA kept is the CDR3, 42 bases in frame from the first base. CDR1 and CDR2, per the germline V gene, are SGHRS and YFSETQ. Trimming removed 3 bases from V and 3 bases from J; the gene matches leave 4 bases unexplained. To note about this clone: Its cognate antigen has yet to be identified. No qualities accompany the bases; no much larger clone lies one base away.

This TCR derives from an adult in good health. The source was peripheral blood, collected on day 0 of AZD1222 vaccination. The chain joins TRBV5-1 to TRBJ1-2; 8 bases in between match TRBD1. The nucleotide sequence is given as TGCGCCAGCAGCTCTGACAGGGGTCACTATGGCTACACCTTC. Its translation is CASSSDRGHYGYTF.